Below, 22 T cell receptor beta chains from the same sample are listed, as sequenced in a study of blood T cell repertoires in COVID-19. Profiling relied on immunoSEQ multiplex PCR, and the TCRdb table lists in-frame clones only, not all of them. The table shows about 100,000 clones, with more than 75% occurring only once. Material for sequencing was peripheral blood. The source of these receptors is a young man in a cohort sampled during active COVID-19.

The V and J genes are TRBV7-3 and TRBJ1-1; TRBD1 might be the D (5 bases). CDR3 length: 14 amino acids. Deletions cut 5 bases from V and 0 bases from J, with 10 bases between. The germline V gene has CDR1 SGHTA and CDR2 FQGTGA. The CDR3 here is CASSHGGVNTEAFF. In nucleotides, the CDR3 is TGTGCCAGCAGCCACGGGGGGGTGAACACTGAAGCTTTCTTT.

The chain uses TRBV5-5 and TRBJ1-4, with 9 bases lining up with TRBD1. The CDR3 covers 16 residues. CDR1 and CDR2 from the germline V gene are SGHKS and YYEKEE (reference sequence). V lost 2 bases and J lost 2; bases outside the gene matches: 4. The DNA for the CDR3 is TGTGCCAGCAGCTTCAATACAGGGGGCACTAATGAAAAACTGTTTTTT. It is translated as CASSFNTGGTNEKLFF. Full variable domain (outside the CDR3, taken from reference TRBV5-5 and TRBJ1-4): DAGVTQSPTHLIKTRGQQVTLRCSPISGHKSVSWYQQVLGQGPQFIFQYYEKEERGRGNFPDRFSARQFPNYSSELNVNALLLGDSALYLCASSFNTGGTNEKLFFGSGTQLSVL.

This sequence joins TRBV3-1 (or the pseudogene TRBV3-2) and TRBJ2-3; TRBD2 matches at 9 bases. Germline V gene data show CDR1 as LGHDT and CDR2 as YNNKEL (reference sequence). The J segment lost 6 bases and the V segment lost 0 bases, leaving 19 bases of the junction unmatched. This CDR3 region has 20 residues. Here the CDR3 reads CASSQDLGVPSGAPGDTQYF. DNA of the CDR3: TGTGCCAGCAGCCAAGATCTGGGGGTTCCTAGCGGGGCCCCAGGGGATACGCAGTATTTT.

The chain couples TRBV2 to TRBJ1-2; D may be TRBD1 (6 bases). CDR3 length: 13 amino acids. CDR1 is SNHLY and CDR2 is FYNNEI in the germline V gene. V lost 8 bases, J lost 4 bases, and 14 bases lay in between. The CDR3 sequence: CASSRVGAYGYTF. The CDR3, as DNA: TGTGCCAGCTCCAGAGTGGGGGCCTATGGCTACACCTTC.

The rearrangement links TRBV5-5 to TRBJ1-6; no clear D. The CDR3 consists of 14 residues. Germline CDR1 SGHKS, CDR2 YYEKEE (reference sequence). Trimming removed 3 bases from V and 9 bases from J, with 13 bases in between. Here the CDR3 reads CASSSLTSGSPLHF. CDR3 DNA: TGTGCCAGCAGCTCCCTTACTTCGGGTTCACCCCTCCACTTT.

V gene TRBV28 combines with J gene TRBJ1-1; D ambiguous. The CDR3 loop spans 14 amino acids. The V end lost 2 bases, the J end lost 1 base, and 8 bases lay between the germline ends. Looked up from germline, CDR1 is MDHEN and CDR2 is SYDVKM. The CDR3: CASSLGGENTEAFF. As DNA, the CDR3 is TGTGCCAGCAGTTTAGGCGGGGAGAACACTGAAGCTTTCTTT.

V is TRBV24-1 and J is TRBJ2-3; 10 bases agree with TRBD1. Per germline, CDR1 KGHDR and CDR2 SFDVKD. The CDR3 runs 22 residues. V trimming: 0 bases; J trimming: 3 bases; junction bases outside the gene matches: 20. CDR3 sequence reads: CATSDLPTGGHFGYEWTDTQYF. The DNA for the CDR3 is TGTGCCACCAGTGATTTGCCGACAGGGGGCCACTTCGGGTATGAGTGGACAGATACGCAGTATTTT.

The J gene is TRBJ1-1, the V gene TRBV7-9; D is ambiguous. V gave up 1 base and J gave up 0 bases, with 9 bases separating them. The germline gives CDR1 SEHNR, CDR2 FQNEAQ (reference sequence). The CDR3 has 15 residues. As DNA, the CDR3 is TGTGCCAGCAGCTTAGAGCCCGTAATGAACACTGAAGCTTTCTTT. As protein: CASSLEPVMNTEAFF.

The CDR3 here is CASGEDRGKTGELFF. In DNA form, the CDR3 reads TGTGCCAGCGGGGAGGACAGGGGTAAAACCGGGGAGCTGTTTTTT. This rearrangement joins TRBV2 to TRBJ2-2; TRBD1 aligns across 9 bases. The CDR3 totals 15 residues. CDR1 is SNHLY, CDR2 FYNNEI, per germline. Unmatched junction bases numbered 9, after V lost 8 bases and J lost 5 bases.

This clone was recorded once. V is TRBV15 and J is TRBJ1-2, with 9 bases identical to TRBD1. CDR3 length equals 15 residues. Germline V CDR1 and CDR2: LNHNV, YYDKDF (reference sequence). V shed 5 bases, J shed 3 bases, and the junction held 7 bases outside the gene matches. The CDR3 DNA reads as TGTGCCACCAGCTGGGGGACAGGGATCGACTATGGCTACACCTTC. Protein: CATSWGTGIDYGYTF.

The chain has TRBV19 and TRBJ2-2, with TRBD1 as a possible D gene (7 bases). Trimming stripped 7 bases from V and 5 bases from J, with 17 bases between. This CDR3 is built from 15 residues. Germline assignment: CDR1 LNHDA and CDR2 SQIVND (reference sequence). CDR3 in DNA: TGTGCCAGTAAAGGCTACTCAGGGGGGACCGGGGAGCTGTTTTTT. Translating gives CASKGYSGGTGELFF. The complete variable domain, with remaining parts taken from reference TRBV19 and TRBJ2-2, reads DGGITQSPKYLFRKEGQNVTLSCEQNLNHDAMYWYRQDPGQGLRLIYYSQIVNDFQKGDIAEGYSVSREKKESFPLTVTSAQKNPTAFYLCASKGYSGGTGELFFGEGSRLTVL.

The table lists this clone with a count of one. The gene calls are TRBV24-1 and TRBJ1-2; D is uncertain. Between the trimmed V and J ends, which lost 3 bases and 4 bases, there was a span of 14 bases. The germline V gene has CDR1 KGHDR and CDR2 SFDVKD. The CDR3 extends over 15 amino acids. The CDR3 DNA reads TGTGCCACCAGTGATGGGGAGGGCGGCTCCTATGGCTACACCTTC. This encodes CATSDGEGGSYGYTF.

V and J are TRBV6-6 and TRBJ1-3, with D unresolved. Germline V CDR1 and CDR2: MNHNY, SVGAGI (reference sequence). The ends were cut back, 6 bases at V and 0 bases at J, with 12 bases in the middle. This CDR3 is built from 15 residues. The CDR3 protein is CASRRNINSGNTIYF. CDR3 sequence (DNA): TGTGCCAGCAGGCGAAATATTAACTCTGGAAACACCATATATTTT.

CDR3 amino acids: CAVSGGAGETQYF. The CDR3 bases are TGTGCCGTTAGCGGGGGGGCCGGGGAGACCCAGTACTTC. The chain recombines TRBV30 with TRBJ2-5; 11 bases line up with TRBD2. Trimming removed 8 bases from V and 5 bases from J; junction bases left unmatched: 7. Germline CDR1 and CDR2: GTSNPN and SVGIG (reference sequence). The CDR3 sequence is 13 residues long.

This clone has just one count. This sequence joins TRBV3-1 (or the pseudogene TRBV3-2) and TRBJ2-1; no definite D call. The germline V gene encodes CDR1 LGHDT and CDR2 YNNKEL (reference sequence). Deletions cut 1 base from V and 5 bases from J, with 12 bases between. This CDR3 comprises 15 residues. DNA for the CDR3: TGTGCCAGCAGCCAAGGATGGAGCCCGGACAATGAGCAGTTCTTC. It encodes CASSQGWSPDNEQFF.

The J gene is TRBJ2-3, the V gene TRBV2; 7 bases are shared with TRBD2. V was clipped by 6 bases and J by 0 bases; unmatched bases: 0. CDR1 SNHLY and CDR2 FYNNEI come from the germline V gene. The CDR3 is 13 residues long. The CDR3 nucleotides read TGTGCCAGCAGGCGGGGGAGCACAGATACGCAGTATTTT. Residues: CASRRGSTDTQYF. Drawing the rest from reference TRBV2 and TRBJ2-3, the complete variable domain is EPEVTQTPSHQVTQMGQEVILRCVPISNHLYFYWYRQILGQKVEFLVSFYNNEISEKSEIFDDQFSVERPDGSNFTLKIRSTKLEDSAMYFCASRRGSTDTQYFGPGTRLTVL.

This clone was seen once. This chain connects TRBV28 to TRBJ2-7; D possibly corresponds to TRBD2 (6 bases). Trimming took 6 bases from V and 2 from J, leaving 14 bases between them. The CDR3 has 14 residues. In germline, CDR1 is MDHEN, CDR2 SYDVKM. The CDR3 loop reads CASRAGRPPYEQYF. The CDR3 bases are TGTGCCAGCAGGGCGGGGCGCCCTCCCTACGAGCAGTACTTC.

This sequence joins TRBV11-3 and TRBJ2-5, with D possibly being TRBD1 (5 bases). The germline V gene has CDR1 SGHNT and CDR2 YENEEA. This CDR3 is built from 14 residues. Trimming shortened V by 5 bases and J by 5 bases, and 15 bases separated the two germline ends. The DNA of the CDR3 is TGTGCCAGCAGCAGCCAGTGGGGCGACGAGACCCAGTACTTC. Amino acids: CASSSQWGDETQYF.

The chain carries TRBV10-3 and TRBJ2-1; 7 positions match TRBD1. The CDR3 extends over 13 amino acids. The V gene end was trimmed by 7 bases and the J gene end by 3 bases; junction bases not matched to a gene: 3. The germline gives CDR1 ENHRY, CDR2 SYGVKD. CDR3 sequence reads: CAITDRDYNEQFF. CDR3 bases: TGTGCCATCACCGACAGGGACTACAATGAGCAGTTCTTC.

The rearrangement uses TRBV2 and TRBJ2-5; D might be TRBD1 (5 bases). CDR1 is SNHLY, CDR2 FYNNEI, per germline. CDR3 size: 14 residues. With 5 bases removed from V and 4 bases from J, the gap between germline ends came to 14 bases. As DNA, the CDR3 is TGTGCCAGCAGTCCTCAGGGTTTGGGAGAGACCCAGTACTTC. Protein product: CASSPQGLGETQYF. Supplemented by reference TRBV2 and TRBJ2-5, the full variable domain reads EPEVTQTPSHQVTQMGQEVILRCVPISNHLYFYWYRQILGQKVEFLVSFYNNEISEKSEIFDDQFSVERPDGSNFTLKIRSTKLEDSAMYFCASSPQGLGETQYFGPGTRLLVL.

The chain carries TRBV3-1 (or the pseudogene TRBV3-2) and TRBJ2-1; 7 nucleotides agree with TRBD1. The CDR3 is made up of 16 amino acids. The germline V gene encodes CDR1 LGHDT and CDR2 YNNKEL (reference sequence). V was clipped by 4 bases and J by 7 bases; unmatched bases: 13. The CDR3, as DNA: TGTGCCAGCAGCCCCGGACAGGCTAGAAGGGGAAATGAGCAGTTCTTC. Translated, it gives CASSPGQARRGNEQFF.

The chain recombines TRBV11-2 with TRBJ1-1; D is perhaps TRBD1 (6 bases). This CDR3 is 14 amino acids long. CDR1 is SGHAT and CDR2 is FQNNGV in the germline V gene. Trimming took 2 bases from V and 6 from J, leaving 13 bases between them. The CDR3, as DNA: TGTGCCAGCAGCTTAAACAGGGTAGTTGCTGAAGCTTTCTTT. Amino acid sequence: CASSLNRVVAEAFF.